A single sample gave rise to the 13 T cell receptor beta chains below, sequenced in a study of early stage breast cancer tumors. The protocol was immunoSEQ multiplex PCR, while the TCRdb copy is restricted to in-frame clones and leaves out a portion. The profile shows 4,000 to 6,000 clones, 65% to 80% of them singletons. Sequencing was carried out using normal breast tissue next to the tumor. The source is a person in their 60s with breast cancer.

This clone was seen a handful of times. The chain joins TRBV9 to TRBJ2-4; perhaps TRBD1 as D (6 bases). Germline CDR1 and CDR2: SGDLS and YYNGEE. The germline V and J ends were trimmed by 4 bases and 1 base, with 6 bases remaining between them. This CDR3 comprises 13 residues. The CDR3 spells CASSTGAKNIQYF. The CDR3 DNA sequence: TGTGCCAGCAGCACAGGGGCCAAAAACATTCAGTACTTC.

The CDR3 DNA follows: TGTGCCAGCAGCTCGACGGACGCCATACAGGGGGCCAGCTATGGCTACACCTTC. Amino acid sequence: CASSSTDAIQGASYGYTF. The chain couples TRBV7-6 to TRBJ1-2, with TRBD1 matching 9 bases. Germline trimming cut 4 bases from V and 4 bases from J; bases unmatched to any gene: 16. The CDR3 is made up of 18 amino acids. Germline CDR1 SGHVS, CDR2 FNYEAQ.

This clone occurred once. V usage is TRBV10-3 and J usage is TRBJ1-1, with 9 bases identical to TRBD1. V gave up 6 bases and J gave up 5 bases; unmatched junction bases: 7. Looked up from germline, CDR1 is ENHRY and CDR2 is SYGVKD. This CDR3 comprises 14 residues. In DNA, the CDR3 is TGTGCCATCAGGGTACAGGGGGCGCGAACTGAAGCTTTCTTT. It is translated as CAIRVQGARTEAFF.

The V call is TRBV4-1, the J call TRBJ2-3; D is unresolved. The CDR3 extends over 15 amino acids. Germline V lookup: CDR1 MGHRA, CDR2 YSYEKL. Trimming pared 0 bases from V and 3 bases from J, leaving 10 bases between. The CDR3 protein is CASSQDPTLTDTQYF. The CDR3 DNA reads as TGCGCCAGCAGCCAAGATCCCACACTAACAGATACGCAGTATTTT.

The chain carries TRBV18 and TRBJ1-2, with TRBD1 as a possible D gene (6 bases). Germline lookup yields CDR1 KGHSH and CDR2 LQKENI. The CDR3 is 15 amino acids. Deletions cut 3 bases from V and 4 bases from J, with 15 bases between. The CDR3 sequence: CASSPDRLAGYGYTF. As DNA, the CDR3 is TGTGCCAGCTCACCGGACAGACTGGCGGGCTATGGCTACACCTTC.

The chain uses TRBV6-1 and TRBJ2-5, with D tentatively TRBD1 or TRBD2 (6 bases each). Germline loops: CDR1 MNHNS, CDR2 SASEGT. Trimming pared 6 bases from V and 5 bases from J, leaving 13 bases between. CDR3 length: 13 amino acids. Here the CDR3 reads CASRGGGRETQYF. Written as DNA, the CDR3 is TGTGCCAGCAGAGGGGGAGGTAGGGAGACCCAGTACTTC.

V gene TRBV20-1 combines with J gene TRBJ2-1; D gene unclear. Looked up from germline, CDR1 is DFQATT and CDR2 is SNEGSKA (reference sequence). The CDR3 covers 11 residues. The germline V and J ends were trimmed by 6 bases and 8 bases, with 11 bases remaining between them. The CDR3 DNA is TGCAGTGCATCGATCGGCTATGAGCAGTTCTTC. As protein: CSASIGYEQFF.

This rearrangement joins TRBV6-1 to TRBJ1-2; tentative D call: TRBD1 (6 bases). CDR1 is MNHNS and CDR2 is SASEGT in the germline V gene. V dropped 0 bases and J dropped 4 bases, with 15 bases sitting between them. The CDR3 runs to 16 residues. The CDR3, as DNA: TGTGCCAGCAGTGAAGCTTCAGGGGCAGTCTTCTATGGCTACACCTTC. Protein product: CASSEASGAVFYGYTF.

This clone was picked up a small number of times. The V call is TRBV2, the J call TRBJ2-7; 10 nucleotides line up with TRBD1. V lost 5 bases and J lost 2; bases outside the gene matches: 3. Looked up from germline, CDR1 is SNHLY and CDR2 is FYNNEI. The CDR3 loop spans 14 amino acids. CDR3 DNA sequence: TGTGCCAGCAGTCGGACAGGGGGGACCTACGAGCAGTACTTC. The encoded protein is CASSRTGGTYEQYF.

The chain couples TRBV19 to TRBJ1-5; possible D gene TRBD1, 6 bases. Germline lookup yields CDR1 LNHDA and CDR2 SQIVND (reference sequence). The CDR3 runs 18 residues. The V and J ends lost 3 bases and 6 bases respectively, with 24 bases between them. The CDR3 spells CASSIRGARGNLGQPQHF. DNA for the CDR3: TGTGCCAGTAGTATCCGGGGGGCTAGGGGGAATCTTGGTCAGCCCCAGCATTTT.

This clone was seen just once. The chain joins TRBV4-2 to TRBJ2-3, with D perhaps assigned TRBD1 or TRBD2 (5 bases each). Germline-derived CDR1 and CDR2 are LGHNA and YNFKEQ. Between the trimmed V and J ends, which lost 4 bases and 0 bases, there was a span of 8 bases. This CDR3 comprises 14 residues. The CDR3: CASSRDDSTDTQYF. The CDR3 bases are TGTGCCAGCAGCCGGGACGATAGCACAGATACGCAGTATTTT.

The chain combines TRBV19 with TRBJ1-3; tentative D call: TRBD1 (6 bases). With 6 bases removed from V and 0 bases from J, the gap between germline ends came to 12 bases. CDR1 and CDR2 (germline): LNHDA, SQIVND (reference sequence). CDR3 length: 15 amino acids. This CDR3 reads CASSTGQGSGNTIYF. In nucleotides, the CDR3 is TGTGCCAGTAGCACAGGGCAGGGCTCTGGAAACACCATATATTTT.

V and J are TRBV2 and TRBJ2-7; D not resolved. Germline CDR1 is SNHLY and CDR2 is FYNNEI. The CDR3 is 15 residues long. V lost 3 bases and J 5 bases, leaving 17 bases between the germline ends. The CDR3 sequence is CASSEGSFSIDEQYF. CDR3 in DNA: TGTGCCAGCAGTGAGGGTTCGTTCAGTATAGACGAGCAGTACTTC.